One T cell receptor (beta chain) is described in this entry. Antigen unknown. This sample was taken from a study of T cell repertoires and HLA-DP antigens. This table comes from immunoSEQ multiplex PCR, and its TCRdb copy is limited to in-frame clones, with some not included. The data hold some 110,000 clones, with almost 95% observed a single time. Germline CDR1 reads SGHTA; CDR2 reads FQGTGA. This CDR3 has 13 residues. The V end lost 5 bases, the J end lost 2 bases, and 9 bases lay between the germline ends. This TCR was sampled from a woman younger than 35 in good health and CMV-seronegative. The chain is built from TRBV7-3 and TRBJ1-1; D is perhaps TRBD1 (5 bases). Material: CD4+ T cells from PBMCs. The CDR3 is CASSTGPNTEAFF. The CDR3 DNA reads TGTGCCAGCAGCACAGGACCCAACACTGAAGCTTTCTTT.